These 3 T cell receptor beta chains were all obtained from the same sample, sequenced in a study of tumor-infiltrating lymphocytes in primary liver carcinoma. Unsorted bulk tissue (about 20-32 mg) underwent RNA and DNA co-extraction. cDNA specific to TCR beta was made from 500 ng of total RNA, with a constant-region primer employed for priming. Libraries covering TCR beta were generated through three nested multiplex PCR rounds (using a slightly modified ARM-PCR). Researchers ran the first two PCR rounds for around 10 cycles each with TRBV1-TRBV30 forward primers and a C-beta reverse primer. TCRdb re-called the multiplex PCR reads through MiXCR, storing one row per CDR3 protein. The sample records around 27,000 distinct CDR3 sequences, around 79% being singletons. Input material: liver tumor tissue from sampling region 3. As to subset: tumor region T3, left-lateral pole. These receptors all stem from a man aged 40-49 years with primary liver carcinoma and hepatitis B virus infection.

This clonotype is categorized as large. This chain uses TRBV5-1 with TRBJ1-2; D ambiguous. CDR3 length: 13 residues. Trimming removed 5 bases from V and 8 bases from J, with 16 bases in between. The germline V gene encodes CDR1 SGHRS and CDR2 YFSETQ. The CDR3 sequence: CASSSTNAIGYTF. For the CDR3, the DNA is TGCGCCAGCAGTTCGACCAACGCTATCGGCTACACCTTC.

The CDR3 spells CASNLNLQGENTEAFF. CDR3 DNA: TGTGCCAGTAACCTCAACCTACAGGGGGAGAACACTGAAGCTTTCTTT. The chain combines TRBV6-2 or TRBV6-3 with TRBJ1-1, with 8 bases lining up with TRBD1. The V gene end was trimmed by 9 bases and the J gene end by 1 base; junction bases not matched to a gene: 13. This CDR3 is 16 amino acids long. Germline-derived CDR1 and CDR2 are MNHEY and SVGEGT.

Remarks on this clonotype: The junction does not match germline at one end; this may be a read error. For the CDR3, the DNA is TGTGCCTGCAGTTTAGGGCTCGACGAGCAGTACTTC. Translating gives CACSLGLDEQYF. The rearrangement joins TRBV13 to TRBJ2-7; D is uncertain. Per germline, CDR1 PRHDT and CDR2 FYEKMQ (reference sequence). The CDR3 length is 12 residues.